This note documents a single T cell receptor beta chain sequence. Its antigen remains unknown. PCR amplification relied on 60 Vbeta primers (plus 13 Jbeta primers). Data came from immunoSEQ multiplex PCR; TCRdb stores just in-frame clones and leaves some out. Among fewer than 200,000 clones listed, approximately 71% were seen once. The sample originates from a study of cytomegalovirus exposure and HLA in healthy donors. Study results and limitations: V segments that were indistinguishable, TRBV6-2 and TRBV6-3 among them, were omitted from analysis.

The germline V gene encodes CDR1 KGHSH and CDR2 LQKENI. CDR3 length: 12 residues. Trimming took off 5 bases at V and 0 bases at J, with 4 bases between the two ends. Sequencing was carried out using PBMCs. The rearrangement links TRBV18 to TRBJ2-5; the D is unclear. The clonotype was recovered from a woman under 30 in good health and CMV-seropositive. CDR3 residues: CASSSYQETQYF. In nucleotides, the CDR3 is TGTGCCAGCTCATCTTACCAAGAGACCCAGTACTTC.